A selection of T cell receptor beta chains follows, all from one sample in a study of T cells in Graves' hyperthyroidism and ophthalmopathy. TCRdb re-derived calls from the multiplex PCR reads in MiXCR, one entry per CDR3 protein. Counted here are more than 550,000 distinct CDR3 sequences, roughly a sixth occurring once; the ten biggest clones make up over 15%. The sample taken for sequencing was blood. All receptors come from a woman aged 50 to 65 with Graves' hyperthyroidism that later progressed to Graves' ophthalmopathy. CDR3s include the opening cysteine and the closing phenylalanine or tryptophan. A D gene is named only where the DNA matches it firmly. Only part of the rows carry a size: once, few, many, or a class if the clone is expanded.

abundance: NA
j_gene: TRBJ2-7
d_gene: NA
v_gene: TRBV20-1
CDR3aa: CSAPRDTAGGYEQYF
CDR3nt: TGCAGTGCCCCCCGGGACACCGCTGGGGGCTACGAGCAGTACTTC

abundance: NA
j_gene: TRBJ2-1
d_gene: NA
v_gene: TRBV5-6
CDR3aa: CASSLGARNPGNEQFF
CDR3nt: TGTGCCAGCAGCTTGGGGGCCCGGAACCCAGGAAATGAGCAGTTCTTC

abundance: many
j_gene: TRBJ1-2
d_gene: NA
v_gene: TRBV5-1
CDR3aa: CASSSRGTNYGYTF
CDR3nt: TGCGCCAGCAGCTCCAGGGGAACTAACTATGGCTACACCTTC

abundance: few
j_gene: TRBJ2-2
d_gene: TRBD1
v_gene: TRBV29-1
CDR3aa: CIVGTGPGELFF
CDR3nt: TGCATCGTGGGGACAGGGCCCGGGGAGCTGTTTTTT

abundance: NA
j_gene: TRBJ2-3
d_gene: TRBD2
v_gene: TRBV10-3
CDR3aa: CAISESAGGLKDTQYF
CDR3nt: TGTGCCATCAGTGAGTCGGCGGGGGGGCTAAAAGATACGCAGTATTTT

abundance: NA
j_gene: TRBJ1-2
d_gene: NA
v_gene: TRBV6-1
CDR3aa: CASNKGPSSGYTF
CDR3nt: TGTGCCAGCAATAAGGGACCAAGTTCTGGCTACACCTTC

abundance: NA
j_gene: TRBJ1-5
d_gene: NA
v_gene: TRBV4-1
CDR3aa: CASSQEVADQPQHF
CDR3nt: TGCGCCAGCAGCCAAGAGGTAGCCGATCAGCCCCAGCATTTT

abundance: NA
j_gene: TRBJ2-7
d_gene: TRBD2
v_gene: TRBV7-2
CDR3aa: CASRPPSGGAYEQYF
CDR3nt: TGTGCCAGCAGGCCTCCTAGCGGGGGAGCCTACGAGCAGTACTTC

abundance: NA
j_gene: TRBJ1-2
d_gene: NA
v_gene: TRBV12-3/TRBV12-4
CDR3aa: CASRSGTEPGYTF
CDR3nt: TGTGCCAGCAGATCCGGGACGGAGCCTGGCTACACCTTC

abundance: few
j_gene: TRBJ2-1
d_gene: TRBD2
v_gene: TRBV2
CDR3aa: CASSRFSGGLSSYNEQFF
CDR3nt: TGTGCCAGCAGTAGATTTAGCGGGGGCCTCAGCTCCTACAATGAGCAGTTCTTC

abundance: many
j_gene: TRBJ2-7
d_gene: NA
v_gene: TRBV11-2
CDR3aa: CASSLGYEDYEQYF
CDR3nt: TGTGCCAGCAGCTTAGGATACGAGGACTACGAGCAGTACTTC

abundance: many
j_gene: TRBJ2-7
d_gene: TRBD1
v_gene: TRBV6-1
CDR3aa: CASSTGASYEQYF
CDR3nt: TGTGCCAGCAGTACAGGGGCCTCCTACGAGCAGTACTTC

abundance: NA
j_gene: TRBJ1-3
d_gene: TRBD1
v_gene: TRBV20-1
CDR3aa: CSARTGGAYRGNTIYF
CDR3nt: TGCAGTGCCCGGACAGGGGGCGCGTATCGTGGAAACACCATATATTTT

abundance: NA
j_gene: TRBJ2-2
d_gene: NA
v_gene: TRBV7-9
CDR3aa: CASSLGGPVNTGELFF
CDR3nt: TGTGCCAGCAGCTTAGGAGGGCCAGTGAACACCGGGGAGCTGTTTTTT

abundance: many
j_gene: TRBJ2-1
d_gene: TRBD2
v_gene: TRBV12-5
CDR3aa: CASGPTLAGGGDEQFF
CDR3nt: TGTGCTAGTGGCCCAACGCTAGCGGGGGGCGGGGATGAGCAGTTCTTC

abundance: many
j_gene: TRBJ1-2
d_gene: NA
v_gene: TRBV27
CDR3aa: CASSLSPYYGYTF
CDR3nt: TGTGCCAGCAGTTTATCCCCGTACTATGGCTACACCTTC

abundance: few
j_gene: TRBJ1-1
d_gene: NA
v_gene: TRBV10-3
CDR3aa: CAISESGRWNTEAFF
CDR3nt: TGTGCCATCAGTGAAAGCGGACGCTGGAACACTGAAGCTTTCTTT

abundance: few
j_gene: TRBJ2-2
d_gene: NA
v_gene: TRBV14
CDR3aa: CASSVGLGEGGTGELFF
CDR3nt: TGTGCCAGCAGCGTGGGTCTAGGCGAAGGGGGCACCGGGGAGCTGTTTTTT

abundance: NA
j_gene: TRBJ2-3
d_gene: TRBD2
v_gene: TRBV3-1
CDR3aa: CASSPGLAKSTDTQYF
CDR3nt: TGTGCCAGCAGCCCGGGACTAGCGAAGAGCACAGATACGCAGTATTTT

abundance: few
j_gene: TRBJ1-5
d_gene: NA
v_gene: TRBV27
CDR3aa: CASSLDSDQPQHF
CDR3nt: TGTGCCAGCAGTTTGGACAGTGATCAGCCCCAGCATTTT

abundance: many
j_gene: TRBJ2-1
d_gene: TRBD1
v_gene: TRBV20-1
CDR3aa: CSVRRTGEVNEQFF
CDR3nt: TGCAGTGTAAGGAGGACAGGGGAGGTCAATGAGCAGTTCTTC

abundance: many
j_gene: TRBJ2-1
d_gene: NA
v_gene: TRBV6-1
CDR3aa: CASSLSRDTGGNEQFF
CDR3nt: TGTGCCAGCAGTCTGAGCCGGGACACTGGGGGCAATGAGCAGTTCTTC

abundance: NA
j_gene: TRBJ1-4
d_gene: NA
v_gene: TRBV29-1
CDR3aa: CSVRQAGNEKLFF
CDR3nt: TGCAGCGTTCGACAGGCCGGGAATGAAAAACTGTTTTTT

abundance: NA
j_gene: TRBJ1-3
d_gene: NA
v_gene: TRBV12-3/TRBV12-4
CDR3aa: CASSLAGGSSGNTIYF
CDR3nt: TGTGCCAGCAGTTTAGCAGGGGGAAGCTCTGGAAACACCATATATTTT

abundance: many
j_gene: TRBJ2-1
d_gene: NA
v_gene: TRBV5-1
CDR3aa: CASSLAQGGAFEQFF
CDR3nt: TGCGCCAGCAGCTTAGCCCAGGGGGGGGCTTTTGAGCAGTTCTTC

abundance: many
j_gene: TRBJ1-5
d_gene: TRBD1
v_gene: TRBV2
CDR3aa: CASNTDRGPNSNQPQHF
CDR3nt: TGTGCCAGCAACACGGACAGGGGACCAAATAGCAATCAGCCCCAGCATTTT

abundance: NA
j_gene: TRBJ1-2
d_gene: TRBD1
v_gene: TRBV7-2
CDR3aa: CASSFMFTGDGYTF
CDR3nt: TGTGCCAGCAGCTTTATGTTTACAGGGGATGGCTACACCTTC

abundance: many
j_gene: TRBJ1-1
d_gene: NA
v_gene: TRBV11-1
CDR3aa: CASSYGTPEAFF
CDR3nt: TGTGCCAGCAGCTATGGGACACCCGAAGCTTTCTTT

abundance: few
j_gene: TRBJ1-6
d_gene: NA
v_gene: TRBV5-1
CDR3aa: CASRDTNSPLHF
CDR3nt: TGCGCCAGCCGGGACACAAATTCACCCCTCCACTTT

abundance: NA
j_gene: TRBJ2-7
d_gene: TRBD1
v_gene: TRBV6-1
CDR3aa: CASSWVDGTVEQYF
CDR3nt: TGTGCCAGCAGTTGGGTTGATGGGACAGTCGAGCAGTACTTC

abundance: few
j_gene: TRBJ1-1
d_gene: NA
v_gene: TRBV7-3
CDR3aa: CASSLRGGAENTEAFF
CDR3nt: TGTGCCAGCAGCTTAAGAGGAGGGGCCGAGAACACTGAAGCTTTCTTT

abundance: many
j_gene: TRBJ2-7
d_gene: NA
v_gene: TRBV27
CDR3aa: CASSFSDPLYEQYF
CDR3nt: TGTGCCAGCAGTTTTTCGGATCCTCTCTACGAGCAGTACTTC

abundance: many
j_gene: TRBJ2-3
d_gene: NA
v_gene: TRBV3-1
CDR3aa: CASSQDIGGSTDTQYF
CDR3nt: TGTGCCAGCAGCCAAGACATTGGGGGGAGCACAGATACGCAGTATTTT

abundance: NA
j_gene: TRBJ2-3
d_gene: NA
v_gene: TRBV4-1
CDR3aa: CASSQDSPGADTQYF
CDR3nt: TGCGCCAGCAGCCAAGATTCCCCAGGGGCAGATACGCAGTATTTT

abundance: many
j_gene: TRBJ1-1
d_gene: NA
v_gene: TRBV3-1
CDR3aa: CASSQDAGMNTEAFF
CDR3nt: TGTGCCAGCAGCCAAGATGCGGGCATGAACACTGAAGCTTTCTTT

abundance: few
j_gene: TRBJ2-3
d_gene: TRBD1
v_gene: TRBV12-3/TRBV12-4
CDR3aa: CASSFGTAADTQYF
CDR3nt: TGTGCCAGCAGTTTTGGGACAGCAGCAGATACGCAGTATTTT

abundance: few
j_gene: TRBJ2-1
d_gene: NA
v_gene: TRBV7-3
CDR3aa: CASSLFGRGARNEQFF
CDR3nt: TGTGCCAGCAGCTTATTTGGGAGGGGGGCTCGGAATGAGCAGTTCTTC

abundance: NA
j_gene: TRBJ1-4
d_gene: NA
v_gene: TRBV6-1
CDR3aa: CASRTRDTSTNEKLFF
CDR3nt: TGTGCCAGCAGAACAAGAGACACCTCAACTAATGAAAAACTGTTTTTT

abundance: once
j_gene: TRBJ2-2
d_gene: NA
v_gene: TRBV29-1
CDR3aa: CSVVWGESGELFF
CDR3nt: TGCAGCGTTGTTTGGGGAGAGTCCGGGGAGCTGTTTTTT

abundance: many
j_gene: TRBJ1-2
d_gene: NA
v_gene: TRBV2
CDR3aa: CASVRSDNYGYTF
CDR3nt: TGTGCCAGCGTGCGGTCAGATAACTATGGCTACACCTTC

abundance: few
j_gene: TRBJ2-5
d_gene: TRBD2
v_gene: TRBV9
CDR3aa: CASSALAAQETQYF
CDR3nt: TGTGCCAGCAGCGCCCTAGCGGCTCAAGAGACCCAGTACTTC